The following is a T cell receptor beta chain sequence with its context. The sample belongs to a study of shared clonotypes between healthy human individuals. Only in-frame clones appear in the TCRdb table, and some are missing; sequencing was by immunoSEQ multiplex PCR. Of about 1.5 million clones listed, roughly 98% are singletons. CDR1 and CDR2 (germline): SGHTS, YDEGEE. V trimming: 0 bases; J trimming: 11 bases; junction bases outside the gene matches: 11. The CDR3 is 14 residues long. Memory CD4+ cells were the fraction left after CD45RA+ naive selection. The receptor was derived from a man aged 25 to 45 in good health. The rearrangement links TRBV5-8 to TRBJ2-7; 7 nucleotides agree with TRBD2. The sample consisted of naive CD4+ T cells sorted from blood. Documented subset: CD45RA+ positively selected. The CDR3 spells CASSLDSPPGGEYF. Written as DNA, the CDR3 is TGTGCCAGCAGCTTGGACAGCCCCCCTGGGGGGGAGTACTTC. Filled out from reference TRBV5-8 and TRBJ2-7, the complete variable domain reads EAGVTQSPTHLIKTRGQQATLRCSPISGHTSVYWYQQALGLGLQFLLWYDEGEERNRGNFPPRFSGRQFPNYSSELNVNALELEDSALYLCASSLDSPPGGEYFGPGTRLTVT.